What follows are 32 T cell receptor beta chains derived from one specimen sequenced in a study of T-cell reconstitution after alpha-beta-depleted transplantation in children. Unique molecular identifiers tagged the TCRbeta library. TCRdb used MiXCR to reprocess the PCR reads, holding one entry per CDR3 protein. The sample yields roughly 670,000 distinct CDR3 sequences, under 15% seen once. Here the sequenced sample was PBMCs, taken before TCRalphabeta/CD19-depleted stem cell transplant. All receptors come from a girl aged 2 to 10 with congenital amegakaryocytic thrombocytopenia, due to receive a stem cell transplant.

This clonotype was detected many times. The V gene is TRBV20-1, the J gene TRBJ2-7, with 10 bases aligning to TRBD2. CDR3 length: 14 residues. Trimming at V came to 6 bases and at J to 2 bases, leaving 7 bases not matched to a gene. Germline CDR1 is DFQATT and CDR2 is SNEGSKA (reference sequence). The CDR3 sequence is CSAPPSGRPYEQYF. CDR3 sequence (DNA): TGCAGTGCGCCCCCTAGCGGGAGACCCTACGAGCAGTACTTC.

This clonotype was observed many times. The chain couples TRBV29-1 to TRBJ2-5, with 7 bases fitting TRBD2. The V gene end was trimmed by 4 bases and the J gene end by 5 bases; junction bases not matched to a gene: 13. This CDR3 region has 15 residues. Germline CDR1 and CDR2: SQVTM and ANQGSEA. This CDR3 is CSVVFSRGVSETQYF. The CDR3 bases are TGCAGCGTTGTCTTCTCCCGGGGGGTTAGTGAGACCCAGTACTTC. The full variable domain, its missing parts supplied by reference TRBV29-1 and TRBJ2-5, is SAVISQKPSRDICQRGTSLTIQCQVDSQVTMMFWYRQQPGQSLTLIATANQGSEATYESGFVIDKFPISRPNLTFSTLTVSNMSPEDSSIYLCSVVFSRGVSETQYFGPGTRLLVL.

This clonotype was seen at least ten times. The genes are TRBV27 and TRBJ2-1; 7 bases line up with TRBD2. The length of the CDR3 is 15 residues. CDR1 is MNHEY, CDR2 SMNVEV, per germline (reference sequence). V shed 5 bases and J 1 base; nucleotides not matched to a gene: 5. CDR3 DNA: TGTGCCAGCAGTCGACTAGCCATATCCTACAATGAGCAGTTCTTC. Its protein is CASSRLAISYNEQFF.

The chain is built from TRBV4-1 and TRBJ2-7; 8 nucleotides agree with TRBD1. Germline lookup yields CDR1 MGHRA and CDR2 YSYEKL. The CDR3 length is 14 residues. Trimming removed 5 bases from V and 5 bases from J; junction bases left unmatched: 8. As DNA, the CDR3 is TGCGCCAGCAGCTTATGGACAGGGACGAACGAGCAGTACTTC. Protein product: CASSLWTGTNEQYF.

This clonotype was recorded at least ten times. The J gene is TRBJ1-1, the V gene TRBV12-3 or TRBV12-4; D is perhaps TRBD1 (5 bases). CDR3 length equals 15 residues. V was cut by 6 bases and J by 1 base, with 15 bases left in between. CDR3 coding DNA: TGTGCCAGCAGCCAAACCGGGACTTCGAACACTGAAGCTTTCTTT. This encodes CASSQTGTSNTEAFF.

This clonotype has a handful of counts. The chain recombines TRBV19 with TRBJ2-3; 9 nucleotides align to TRBD2. This CDR3 is built from 15 residues. V trimming: 10 bases; J trimming: 2 bases; junction bases outside the gene matches: 10. From germline, CDR1 is LNHDA and CDR2 SQIVND (reference sequence). In DNA, the CDR3 is TGTGCCACACGAAGATCTAGCGGGATCACAGATACGCAGTATTTT. Its protein product is CATRRSSGITDTQYF.

There are many counts of this clonotype. The chain carries TRBV20-1 and TRBJ2-7; 9 bases fit TRBD2. In germline, CDR1 is DFQATT, CDR2 SNEGSKA (reference sequence). CDR3 length equals 15 residues. J was trimmed by 3 bases and V by 3 bases; bases with no gene match: 9. CDR3 DNA: TGCAGTGCTAGGGTAGCGGGAGCATACATCTACGAGCAGTACTTC. Protein: CSARVAGAYIYEQYF.

This clonotype showed up many times. The rearrangement joins TRBV27 to TRBJ2-1; TRBD2 might be the D (5 bases). CDR1 is MNHEY, CDR2 SMNVEV, per germline (reference sequence). V gave up 6 bases and J gave up 3 bases, with 12 bases separating them. This CDR3 spans 14 amino acids. CDR3 residues: CASSFYGSYNEQFF. Here the CDR3 DNA reads TGTGCCAGCAGCTTCTATGGGAGCTACAATGAGCAGTTCTTC.

This clonotype appeared many times. The gene calls are TRBV20-1 and TRBJ2-1; TRBD2 matches at 7 bases. Germline CDR1 is DFQATT and CDR2 is SNEGSKA (reference sequence). J gave up 8 bases and V 1 base, and 5 bases lay outside the gene matches. This CDR3 has 13 residues. The CDR3 sequence is CSARGGSGYEQFF. CDR3 in DNA: TGCAGTGCTAGAGGCGGGAGTGGTTATGAGCAGTTCTTC.

The chain is built from TRBV28 and TRBJ2-4; 7 bases fit TRBD1. Trimming cost V 6 bases and J 3 bases; bases outside gene matches: 8. The CDR3 runs 15 residues. CDR1 is MDHEN, CDR2 SYDVKM, per germline. CDR3 DNA: TGTGCCAGCAGCGAACTCCGGGACAGCAAAAACATTCAGTACTTC. Its protein product is CASSELRDSKNIQYF. The variable domain in full, with the rest retrieved from reference TRBV28 and TRBJ2-4, is DVKVTQSSRYLVKRTGEKVFLECVQDMDHENMFWYRQDPGLGLRLIYFSYDVKMKEKGDIPEGYSVSREKKERFSLILESASTNQTSMYLCASSELRDSKNIQYFGAGTRLSVL.

Ten or more counts support this clonotype. The J gene is TRBJ2-1, the V gene TRBV20-1, with TRBD2 identical over 11 bases. Losses at the gene ends were 1 base for V and 12 bases for J; bases not matched to a gene: 2. This CDR3 region has 12 residues. CDR1 and CDR2 from the germline V gene are DFQATT and SNEGSKA (reference sequence). The DNA for the CDR3 is TGCAGTGCTAGAGGCGGGACTAGCGGGCAGTTCTTC. Amino acids: CSARGGTSGQFF.

Note on this clonotype: This may be a read error: a much more frequent sequence differs by one nucleotide. This chain connects TRBV12-3 or TRBV12-4 to TRBJ2-1, with 15 bases that match TRBD2. There are 17 residues in the CDR3. As DNA, the CDR3 is TGTGCCAGCAGTCTAGGGACTAGCGGGAGGACCTACAATGAGCGGTTCTTC. Residues: CASSLGTSGRTYNERFF.

This clonotype was counted ten times or more. This chain uses TRBV27 with TRBJ2-2, with D uncertain. V was cut by 8 bases and J by 4 bases, with 11 bases left in between. Germline V CDR1 and CDR2: MNHEY, SMNVEV (reference sequence). This CDR3 is built from 13 residues. In nucleotides, the CDR3 is TGTGCCAGCGGCCGGCCTGGCACCGGGGAGCTGTTTTTT. It is translated as CASGRPGTGELFF.

This clonotype has a single count. The J gene is TRBJ2-7, the V gene TRBV2; 10 bases match TRBD1. V trimming: 7 bases; J trimming: 0 bases; junction bases outside the gene matches: 9. Germline V gene lookup returns CDR1 SNHLY and CDR2 FYNNEI. The CDR3 has 16 amino acids. This chain's CDR3 is CASNNAGTGDSYEQYF. For the CDR3, the DNA is TGTGCCAGCAATAACGCCGGGACAGGGGACTCCTACGAGCAGTACTTC. Full variable domain (missing parts from reference TRBV2 and TRBJ2-7): EPEVTQTPSHQVTQMGQEVILRCVPISNHLYFYWYRQILGQKVEFLVSFYNNEISEKSEIFDDQFSVERPDGSNFTLKIRSTKLEDSAMYFCASNNAGTGDSYEQYFGPGTRLTVT.

This clonotype was seen repeatedly, ten times or more. V usage is TRBV4-1 and J usage is TRBJ1-1, with D possibly matching TRBD1 (5 bases). This CDR3 has 13 amino acids. Germline loops: CDR1 MGHRA, CDR2 YSYEKL. The V and J ends lost 2 bases and 8 bases respectively, with 12 bases between them. CDR3 sequence (DNA): TGCGCCAGCAGCCAATTCGGGGGACCCGAAGCTTTCTTT. Encoded protein: CASSQFGGPEAFF.

This clonotype was recorded a few times. The chain employs TRBV7-6 and TRBJ2-7; TRBD1 matches at 11 bases. This CDR3 comprises 16 residues. CDR1 and CDR2 from the germline V gene are SGHVS and FNYEAQ. V shed 4 bases, J shed 4 bases, and the junction held 9 bases outside the gene matches. CDR3 DNA sequence: TGTGCCAGCAGCTCCCCCGTAGGACAGGGGGCTTACGAGCAGTACTTC. Encoded protein: CASSSPVGQGAYEQYF.

The chain links TRBV3-1 to TRBJ2-1, with 14 nucleotides matching TRBD2. This CDR3 has 18 residues. In germline, CDR1 is LGHDT, CDR2 YNNKEL (reference sequence). With 1 base clipped from V and 3 bases from J, the junction kept 5 bases outside the gene matches. CDR3 sequence reads: CASSQAPTSGRDYNEQFF. DNA for the CDR3: TGTGCCAGCAGCCAAGCCCCGACTAGCGGGAGGGACTACAATGAGCAGTTCTTC.

This clonotype was seen more than once but under ten times. This sequence joins TRBV7-9 and TRBJ2-1, with D uncertain. Trimming removed 8 bases at V and 2 bases at J, with 13 bases between. Germline CDR1 reads SEHNR; CDR2 reads FQNEAQ (reference sequence). The CDR3 consists of 14 residues. Here the CDR3 reads CASRNGLPYNEQFF. In nucleotides, the CDR3 is TGTGCCAGCCGGAACGGGCTCCCCTACAATGAGCAGTTCTTC.

This clonotype occurred many times. This sequence joins TRBV7-6 and TRBJ2-3; D is unclear. The CDR3 runs 15 residues. CDR1 SGHVS and CDR2 FNYEAQ come from the germline V gene. V was cut by 1 base and J by 5 bases, with 13 bases left in between. The CDR3, as DNA: TGTGCCAGCAGCTTAGGCACGCCATTCAGAGATACGCAGTATTTT. Its protein product is CASSLGTPFRDTQYF.

There are many counts of this clonotype. The V and J genes are TRBV20-1 and TRBJ2-1, with TRBD2 matching 12 bases. Germline V gene sequence: CDR1 DFQATT, CDR2 SNEGSKA (reference sequence). This CDR3 region has 15 residues. The J segment lost 0 bases and the V segment lost 3 bases, leaving 0 bases of the junction unmatched. CDR3 bases: TGCAGTGCTAGGACTAGCGGGAGCTCCTACAATGAGCAGTTCTTC. Its protein is CSARTSGSSYNEQFF.

V is TRBV29-1 and J is TRBJ2-1, with D possibly being TRBD2 (5 bases). CDR1 and CDR2 (germline): SQVTM, ANQGSEA. The CDR3 extends over 11 amino acids. The ends were cut back, 3 bases at V and 7 bases at J, with 7 bases in the middle. The CDR3 region is CSVERVNEQFF. The CDR3 DNA sequence: TGCAGCGTTGAGAGGGTGAATGAGCAGTTCTTC.

V usage is TRBV11-3 and J usage is TRBJ2-7, with a tentative D call TRBD2 (5 bases). Between the trimmed V and J ends, which lost 5 bases and 3 bases, there was a span of 14 bases. The CDR3 has 14 residues. The germline V gene encodes CDR1 SGHNT and CDR2 YENEEA. CDR3 sequence (DNA): TGTGCCAGCAGCGAAAGCGGTCAGTTCTACGAGCAGTACTTC. Its protein product is CASSESGQFYEQYF.

The table lists this clonotype with many counts. This chain connects TRBV7-3 to TRBJ2-7; TRBD2 aligns across 8 bases. The CDR3 contains 14 residues. V gave up 3 bases and J gave up 6 bases; unmatched junction bases: 7. Germline V gives CDR1 SGHTA, CDR2 FQGTGA. As DNA, the CDR3 is TGTGCCAGCAGCTTCTCCGGGACTAGTTCCGAGCAGTACTTC. This codes for CASSFSGTSSEQYF.

This clonotype has only a few counts. The chain combines TRBV7-7 with TRBJ2-1; D is undetermined. The CDR3 is 12 residues long. Trimming removed 5 bases at V and 12 bases at J, with 14 bases between. Germline lookup yields CDR1 SSHAT and CDR2 FNYEAQ (reference sequence). CDR3 nucleotide sequence: TGTGCCAGCAGCCCGCGTCCCCTTGGGCAGTTCTTC. It is translated as CASSPRPLGQFF.

There are many counts of this clonotype. The CDR3, as DNA: TGCAGTGCCCTCAGGACAGGGATTAATCAGCCCCAGCATTTT. This sequence encodes CSALRTGINQPQHF. The chain links TRBV20-1 to TRBJ1-5, with TRBD1 matching 8 bases. The CDR3 consists of 14 residues. V shed 6 bases, J shed 4 bases, and the junction held 8 bases outside the gene matches. Germline CDR1 reads DFQATT; CDR2 reads SNEGSKA (reference sequence).

This clonotype was observed at least ten times. This chain joins TRBV5-1 and TRBJ2-5; 7 bases agree with TRBD2. Germline V lookup: CDR1 SGHRS, CDR2 YFSETQ. CDR3 length equals 17 residues. The V segment lost 0 bases and the J segment 2 bases; nucleotides outside the gene matches: 10. The CDR3 nucleotides are TGCGCCAGCAGCTTGGGTCTCTTTGGCGGGGGTCAAGAGACCCAGTACTTC. The encoded protein is CASSLGLFGGGQETQYF.

The CDR3 DNA follows: TGCAGTGCTAGAGGGCAGGCGATTTATGAGCAGTTCTTC. Protein sequence: CSARGQAIYEQFF. This chain joins TRBV20-1 and TRBJ2-1; unclear D gene. CDR3 length: 13 residues. Trimming removed 1 base at V and 8 bases at J, with 12 bases between. Germline CDR1 is DFQATT and CDR2 is SNEGSKA (reference sequence).

In the case of this clonotype: A much larger clonotype is one base distant, so this may be a read error. The chain couples TRBV7-3 to TRBJ2-1, with a tentative D call TRBD2 (5 bases). The germline V gene has CDR1 SGHTA and CDR2 FQGTGA. There are 16 residues in the CDR3. V lost 2 bases, J lost 9 bases, and 20 bases lay in between. CDR3 region: CASSLEWTCISPEQFF. CDR3 DNA: TGTGCCAGCAGCTTAGAATGGACTTGTATCTCCCCTGAGCAGTTCTTC.

This clonotype was seen many times. The chain is built from TRBV29-1 and TRBJ2-1; D not certain. CDR3 size: 15 residues. Trimming removed 1 base at V and 2 bases at J, with 12 bases between. Per the germline V gene, CDR1 is SQVTM and CDR2 is ANQGSEA. CDR3 amino acids: CSVEVASSPYNEQFF. CDR3 in DNA: TGCAGCGTTGAAGTTGCCAGTAGCCCCTACAATGAGCAGTTCTTC.

This clonotype was seen only a few times. The chain joins TRBV20-1 to TRBJ1-5; the D gene is possibly TRBD1 (5 bases). Germline values: CDR1 DFQATT, CDR2 SNEGSKA (reference sequence). This CDR3 spans 14 amino acids. V was cut by 4 bases and J by 2 bases, with 12 bases left in between. CDR3 bases: TGCAGTGCTATGACTGGGGGAGGCAATCAGCCCCAGCATTTT. This gives the protein CSAMTGGGNQPQHF.

The chain recombines TRBV20-1 with TRBJ1-1; the match to TRBD1 covers 7 bases. The CDR3 covers 16 residues. V lost 4 bases to trimming and J lost 6 bases; unmatched junction nucleotides: 17. Germline-derived CDR1 and CDR2 are DFQATT and SNEGSKA (reference sequence). The CDR3 protein is CSANGAGGGVMAEAFF. The CDR3 DNA sequence: TGCAGTGCTAATGGGGCAGGGGGGGGAGTAATGGCTGAAGCTTTCTTT.

The V gene is TRBV5-1, the J gene TRBJ1-5; perhaps TRBD1 as D (6 bases). Germline V gives CDR1 SGHRS, CDR2 YFSETQ. The V end lost 4 bases, the J end lost 1 base, and 12 bases lay between the germline ends. The CDR3 totals 15 residues. The CDR3 region has the DNA TGCGCCAGCAGCAAAGGGGGAGGAAGCAATCAGCCCCAGCATTTT. Translation gives CASSKGGGSNQPQHF.